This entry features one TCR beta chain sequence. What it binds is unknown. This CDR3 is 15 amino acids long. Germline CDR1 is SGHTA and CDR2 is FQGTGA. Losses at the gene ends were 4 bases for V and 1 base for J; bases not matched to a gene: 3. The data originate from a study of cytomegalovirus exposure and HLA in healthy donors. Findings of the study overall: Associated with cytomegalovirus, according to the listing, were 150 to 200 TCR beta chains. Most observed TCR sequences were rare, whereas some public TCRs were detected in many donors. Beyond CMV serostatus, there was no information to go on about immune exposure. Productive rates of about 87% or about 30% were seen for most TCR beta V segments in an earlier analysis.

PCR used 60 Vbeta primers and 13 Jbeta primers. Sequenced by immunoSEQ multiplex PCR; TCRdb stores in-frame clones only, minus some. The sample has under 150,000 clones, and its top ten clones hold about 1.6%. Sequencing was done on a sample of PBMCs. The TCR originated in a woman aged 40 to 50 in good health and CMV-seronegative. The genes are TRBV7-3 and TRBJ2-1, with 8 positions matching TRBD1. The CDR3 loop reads CASSSDRGSYNEQFF. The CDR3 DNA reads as TGTGCCAGCAGCTCCGACAGGGGATCCTACAATGAGCAGTTCTTC. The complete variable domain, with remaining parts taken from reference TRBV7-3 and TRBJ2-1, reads GAGVSQTPSNKVTEKGKYVELRCDPISGHTALYWYRQSLGQGPEFLIYFQGTGAADDSGLPNDRFFAVRPEGSVSTLKIQRTERGDSAVYLCASSSDRGSYNEQFFGPGTRLTVL.